Listed below are T cell receptor beta chains from one sample, sequenced in a study of memory CD4+ T cells and cytomegalovirus serostatus. Profiled with immunoSEQ multiplex PCR; TCRdb holds only in-frame clones, not every one. Of over 65,000 clones detected, roughly three quarters appear once; the ten largest clones hold roughly 2.6%. Material: memory CD4+ T cells from blood. These receptors originate from an adult in good health and CMV-seropositive. Each CDR3 is given with its conserved first and last residue. A D gene is named only where the DNA matches it firmly. Size is omitted from some rows. Given values are once, few, many or a class for expanded clones.

J gene,V gene,clone size,D gene,CDR3 DNA,CDR3 protein
TRBJ2-4,TRBV30,NA,NA,TGTGCCTGGAGTGTCCAGGGCAAAAACATTCAGTACTTC,CAWSVQGKNIQYF
TRBJ1-3,TRBV18,NA,TRBD1,TGTGCCACCTCCGACAGGGGATCTTCTGGAAACACCATATATTTT,CATSDRGSSGNTIYF
TRBJ1-1,TRBV10-3,NA,NA,TGTGCCATCAGAATAGCCGGGACGGTGAACACTGAAGCTTTCTTT,CAIRIAGTVNTEAFF
TRBJ1-1,TRBV6-6,NA,TRBD1,TGTGCCAGCAGTTGGGGGGGACAGGCGAACACTGAAGCTTTCTTT,CASSWGGQANTEAFF
TRBJ1-5,TRBV25-1,NA,TRBD1,TGTGCCAGCAGTGAACGGGATGAGGGGACAGAGCCCCAGCATTTT,CASSERDEGTEPQHF
TRBJ1-2,TRBV10-2,NA,NA,TGCGCCAGCGGGGGGACATACGTCAACTATGGCTACACCTTC,CASGGTYVNYGYTF
TRBJ1-5,TRBV19,NA,NA,TGTGCCAGTAACCCGGGGTATAGCAATCAGCCCCAGCATTTT,CASNPGYSNQPQHF
TRBJ2-6,TRBV2,NA,NA,TGTGCCAGCAGTGAAGACTCTGGGGCCAACGTCCTGACTTTC,CASSEDSGANVLTF
TRBJ1-1,TRBV6-1,NA,TRBD1,TGTGCCAGCAACCCAGGGGGGCCCACTGAAGCTTTCTTT,CASNPGGPTEAFF
TRBJ1-1,TRBV28,NA,NA,TGTGCCAGCAGTTTAGGGACGGCGGAGGGAACTGAAGCTTTCTTT,CASSLGTAEGTEAFF
TRBJ2-1,TRBV5-6,NA,TRBD1,TGTGCCAGCAGCCGTAGACAGGGGACTTACAATGAGCAGTTCTTC,CASSRRQGTYNEQFF
TRBJ2-3,TRBV9,few,NA,TGTGCCAGCAGCGTAGTGGGGAGCACAGATACGCAGTATTTT,CASSVVGSTDTQYF
TRBJ1-1,TRBV7-2,NA,NA,TGTGCCAGCAGCTTAGGTCGGCAGACTGAAGCTTTCTTT,CASSLGRQTEAFF
TRBJ2-3,TRBV5-1,NA,TRBD2,TGCGCCAGCAGCCGAGTGGGGGTGAGCGGGACGAATCAAAATACGCAGTATTTT,CASSRVGVSGTNQNTQYF
TRBJ2-1,TRBV11-3,NA,TRBD2,TGTGCCAGCAGCTCTGACCAGAGGCGGGGGGCCTACAATGAGCAGTTCTTC,CASSSDQRRGAYNEQFF
TRBJ1-1,TRBV19,NA,NA,TGTGCCAGTAGTATGATTATCGGGGGACCCACTGAAGCTTTCTTT,CASSMIIGGPTEAFF
TRBJ2-5,TRBV2,NA,NA,TGTGCCAGCAGCCCCGGATCGCAAGAGACCCAGTACTTC,CASSPGSQETQYF
TRBJ1-2,TRBV9,NA,TRBD1,TGTGCCAGCAGCACGCGGGACAGGAATGGCTACACCTTC,CASSTRDRNGYTF
TRBJ2-5,TRBV25-1,NA,TRBD1,TGTGCCAGCAGTTTGCGACAGGGCAAAGAGACCCAGTACTTC,CASSLRQGKETQYF
TRBJ1-5,TRBV27,NA,NA,TGTGCCAGCAGTTTGGGGGCCGGTAGCAATCAGCCCCAGCATTTT,CASSLGAGSNQPQHF
TRBJ1-4,TRBV18,NA,TRBD1,TGTGCCAGCTCACCACAGGACAGGGAAAAACTGTTTTTT,CASSPQDREKLFF
TRBJ1-5,TRBV7-9,NA,TRBD1,TGTGCCAGCAGCTTCACCGGGACAGCGAAACTCAATCAGCCCCAGCATTTT,CASSFTGTAKLNQPQHF
TRBJ2-1,TRBV6-1,NA,NA,TGTGCCAGCAGTGTTGCGGGGAGCGACAATGAGCAGTTCTTC,CASSVAGSDNEQFF
TRBJ2-7,TRBV29-1,NA,TRBD2,TGCAGCGTTTTGTCCGGGACTAGCGCCTACGAGCAGTACTTC,CSVLSGTSAYEQYF
TRBJ2-5,TRBV5-1,NA,TRBD2,TGCGCCAGCAGCCGAGCCCCTAGCGGGGGAGTCCAAGAGACCCAGTACTTC,CASSRAPSGGVQETQYF
TRBJ1-5,TRBV30,NA,NA,TGTGCCTGGAGTGTAAGTTATCAGCCCCAGCATTTT,CAWSVSYQPQHF
TRBJ2-2,TRBV12-5,NA,NA,TGTGCTAGTGGTTGGGACCGGGAGCTGTTTTTT,CASGWDRELFF
TRBJ2-2,TRBV18,NA,TRBD1,TGTGCCAGCTCACCGCAGACAGGGTTACACGGGGAGCTGTTTTTT,CASSPQTGLHGELFF
TRBJ1-2,TRBV19,NA,TRBD1,TGTGCCAGTAGTACTGACAGGGGATTCCGCTATGGCTACACCTTC,CASSTDRGFRYGYTF
TRBJ2-2,TRBV4-2,NA,NA,TGTGCCAGCAGCCAAGATAAACAGGGCGCCGGGGAGCTGTTTTTT,CASSQDKQGAGELFF
TRBJ1-2,TRBV4-2,few,NA,TGTGCCAGCAGCCAAGACCGGGGGGGGAACTATGGCTACACCTTC,CASSQDRGGNYGYTF
TRBJ2-1,TRBV29-1,NA,TRBD1,TGCAGCGTCCCTTCAGGACAGGGGGCGAACAATGAGCAGTTCTTC,CSVPSGQGANNEQFF